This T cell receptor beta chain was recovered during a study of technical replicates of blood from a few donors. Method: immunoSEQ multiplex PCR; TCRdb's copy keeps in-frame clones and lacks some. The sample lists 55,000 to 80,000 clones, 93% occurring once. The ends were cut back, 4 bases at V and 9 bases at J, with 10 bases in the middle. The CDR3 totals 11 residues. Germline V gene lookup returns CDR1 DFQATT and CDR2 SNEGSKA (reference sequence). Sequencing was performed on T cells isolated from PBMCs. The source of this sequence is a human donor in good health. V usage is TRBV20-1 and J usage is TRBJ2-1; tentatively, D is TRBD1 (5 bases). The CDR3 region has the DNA TGCAGTGCTATGGCAACAGGTGAGCAGTTCTTC. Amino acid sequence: CSAMATGEQFF.